The rows below give T cell receptor beta chains drawn from one sample of a study of shared clonotypes between healthy human individuals. The data were produced by immunoSEQ multiplex PCR, yet TCRdb's version contains in-frame clones alone and is incomplete. Of about 380,000 clones listed, roughly 96% were seen once; the top ten hold approximately 0.32%. Specimen: memory CD8+ T cells sorted from blood. The receptors originated from a young man in good health. Each CDR3 is given with its conserved first and last residue. Fields, in order: J gene, clone size, V gene, CDR3 protein. Rows may omit the clone size; those that give it use once, few, many or a size class.

>TRBJ1-1|.|TRBV6-5
CASSYSFGGEAFF
>TRBJ2-7|.|TRBV11-2
CASSLEGGVTYEQYF
>TRBJ1-4|.|TRBV28
CASSPPLASGEKLFF
>TRBJ2-1|.|TRBV6-1
CASRLSSYNEQFF
>TRBJ2-1|once|TRBV7-8
CASSLGSGRAAGYNEQFF
>TRBJ2-1|.|TRBV15
CATSRDLGAQSSYNEQFF
>TRBJ1-2|.|TRBV7-2
CASSSLGGQGAHGYTF
>TRBJ2-2|.|TRBV6-5
CASSYSGGPTPGELFF
>TRBJ2-1|.|TRBV6-5
CASSTLQNEQFF
>TRBJ2-7|.|TRBV11-2
CASSLLDEQYF
>TRBJ2-5|.|TRBV2
CASSERPWFRGKGQETQYF
>TRBJ2-7|.|TRBV10-1
CASSDSSYEQYF
>TRBJ1-2|.|TRBV6-1
CASSEGGGYGYTF
>TRBJ1-2|.|TRBV30
CAWSVKAGRGYTF
>TRBJ2-7|.|TRBV10-3
CAITDSAGGPYEQYF
>TRBJ2-1|.|TRBV5-4
CASSLASGYPFEQFF
>TRBJ2-7|.|TRBV9
CASSVGGRGDEQYF
>TRBJ2-5|.|TRBV14
CASSQGLAGRETQYF
>TRBJ2-7|.|TRBV4-1
CASSQVDTRSEQYF
>TRBJ1-3|.|TRBV5-1
CASSLSSGNTIYF
>TRBJ2-7|once|TRBV2
CAARTSSEQYF
>TRBJ2-7|.|TRBV4-1
CASSQATGTGVRYEQYF
>TRBJ2-1|.|TRBV6-6
CASSYSDRGNEQFF
>TRBJ2-5|.|TRBV5-5
CASSLGPGIQETQYF
>TRBJ2-7|.|TRBV10-3
CAISNLGLARIYEQYF
>TRBJ2-2|.|TRBV12-2
CASRWRIKSGELFF
>TRBJ1-4|.|TRBV5-1
CASSLSAGEKLFF
>TRBJ1-4|.|TRBV2
CASDGQHNEKLFF
>TRBJ2-7|.|TRBV29-1
CSVGRGPSYEQYF
>TRBJ1-4|.|TRBV28
CATRGGTELFF
>TRBJ2-7|.|TRBV9
CASSVVTGTAYASYEQYF
>TRBJ2-5|.|TRBV27
CASSLLAGVGTQYF
>TRBJ2-2|.|TRBV7-3
CASSKREGGELFF
>TRBJ1-1|.|TRBV10-3
CAIRGDSPNTEAFF
>TRBJ1-3|.|TRBV28
CASSFIGQGNTIYF
>TRBJ2-1|once|TRBV29-1
CSVEGTTREQFF
>TRBJ1-1|.|TRBV12-5
CASGLTIGQPGHTEAFF
>TRBJ1-3|.|TRBV5-4
CASSLSGNTIYF
>TRBJ2-7|.|TRBV28
CASSLGSYEQYF
>TRBJ2-3|.|TRBV28
CASTPGLAGSDTQYF
>TRBJ1-3|.|TRBV30
CAWSSGQSGNTIYF
>TRBJ2-2|.|TRBV6-5
CASSQGPKLFF
>TRBJ2-3|.|TRBV28
CATSMRLDTQYF
>TRBJ1-2|.|TRBV7-2
CASSSAVRYTF
>TRBJ2-7|.|TRBV2
CASGGVVTSPYEQYF
>TRBJ1-2|.|TRBV18
CASSGTANYGYTF
>TRBJ2-3|.|TRBV6-6
CASNYPAGDTQYF
>TRBJ2-3|.|TRBV10-3
CAISELSWDREADTQYF
>TRBJ1-2|.|TRBV19
CASSGRFGYGYTF
>TRBJ1-1|.|TRBV6-6
CASRDRGTEAFF
>TRBJ2-6|.|TRBV28
CASSLWTGRGANVLTF
>TRBJ1-2|.|TRBV29-1
CSVETTGGGYTF